The 29 T cell receptor beta chains in this list originate from one sample, sequenced in a study of control samples from healthy donors and cancer patients (dated by TCRdb to 2018 to 2020). Library method: the immunoSEQ multiplex PCR assay. Entries here come from immuneACCESS through TCRdb and include only in-frame sequences with V and J called. Some clones fail to appear in such tables; in the studies checked, an unresolved V gene covers under half of the shortfall, and the cause of the remainder is unknown. This sample lists 70,000 to 90,000 clones; roughly 90% were detected once. The ten most abundant clones make up over 1.5% of the sample. The sequencing input was PBMCs. The receptors stem from a woman aged 55-69 years with head and neck cancer.

The V and J genes are TRBV18 and TRBJ1-2; D remains ambiguous. With 2 bases removed from V and 8 bases from J, the gap between germline ends came to 12 bases. Germline V gene lookup returns CDR1 KGHSH and CDR2 LQKENI. CDR3 length: 13 amino acids. The CDR3: CASSPGRSAGYTF. DNA of the CDR3: TGTGCCAGCTCACCAGGTCGCTCAGCAGGCTACACCTTC.

The CDR3 region is CASSLALGSGGHDEQYF. Written as DNA, the CDR3 is TGTGCCAGCAGCTTAGCGCTTGGTAGCGGGGGACACGACGAGCAGTACTTC. The rearrangement uses TRBV7-9 and TRBJ2-7; 9 bases map to TRBD2. CDR1 is SEHNR, CDR2 FQNEAQ, per germline (reference sequence). The CDR3 extends over 17 amino acids. V lost 0 bases and J lost 5; bases outside the gene matches: 11. Full variable domain (rest looked up from reference TRBV7-9 and TRBJ2-7): DTGVSQNPRHKITKRGQNVTFRCDPISEHNRLYWYRQTLGQGPEFLTYFQNEAQLEKSRLLSDRFSAERPKGSFSTLEIQRTEQGDSAMYLCASSLALGSGGHDEQYFGPGTRLTVT.

This chain joins TRBV11-2 and TRBJ2-7; 14 bases are shared with TRBD2. This CDR3 has 14 residues. V gave up 5 bases and J gave up 6 bases; unmatched junction bases: 3. Germline V gene data show CDR1 as SGHAT and CDR2 as FQNNGV. CDR3 residues: CASSGTSGSFEQYF. For the CDR3, the DNA is TGTGCCAGCAGCGGGACTAGCGGGAGCTTCGAGCAGTACTTC. The entire variable domain, with the rest obtained from reference TRBV11-2 and TRBJ2-7, is as follows: EAGVAQSPRYKIIEKRQSVAFWCNPISGHATLYWYQQILGQGPKLLIQFQNNGVVDDSQLPKDRFSAERLKGVDSTLKIQPAKLEDSAVYLCASSGTSGSFEQYFGPGTRLTVT.

The chain is built from TRBV7-2 and TRBJ2-1; D ambiguous. Germline CDR1 and CDR2: SGHTA and FQGNSA. The CDR3 has 14 residues. Trimming pared 1 base from V and 6 bases from J, leaving 10 bases between. The CDR3 reads CASSLEGELNEQFF. DNA for the CDR3: TGTGCCAGCAGCTTAGAAGGTGAGCTCAATGAGCAGTTCTTC.

The chain couples TRBV10-2 to TRBJ2-7, with 7 bases fitting TRBD1. The length of the CDR3 is 15 residues. Trimming at V came to 4 bases and at J to 0 bases, leaving 6 bases not matched to a gene. Germline V gene data show CDR1 as WSHSY and CDR2 as SAAADI. Written as DNA, the CDR3 is TGCGCCAGCAGTGTGTCAGGGGGTAGCTCCTACGAGCAGTACTTC. It specifies CASSVSGGSSYEQYF.

CDR3 residues: CASSPDVGQASSYNEQFF. As DNA, the CDR3 is TGTGCCAGCAGCCCAGATGTGGGACAGGCGAGCTCCTACAATGAGCAGTTCTTC. The chain is built from TRBV7-6 and TRBJ2-1; TRBD1 aligns across 8 bases. Germline V CDR1 and CDR2: SGHVS, FNYEAQ. V lost 5 bases to trimming and J lost 0 bases; unmatched junction nucleotides: 12. This CDR3 spans 18 amino acids.

The CDR3 DNA is TGCGCCAGCAGCCAAGTCCCAGGGGGGAGCTCCTATAATTCACCCCTCCACTTT. This translates into CASSQVPGGSSYNSPLHF. This rearrangement joins TRBV4-3 to TRBJ1-6; 7 bases align to TRBD1. V gave up 1 base and J gave up 0 bases; unmatched junction bases: 6. This CDR3 contains 18 residues. The germline CDR1 and CDR2 sequences are LGHNA and YSLEER.

This clone was found a few times. This chain connects TRBV3-1 (or the pseudogene TRBV3-2) to TRBJ2-5; 12 bases are shared with TRBD1. V shed 5 bases and J 5 bases; nucleotides not matched to a gene: 12. Per germline, CDR1 LGHDT and CDR2 YNNKEL (reference sequence). This CDR3 is 17 amino acids long. The DNA for the CDR3 is TGTGCCAGCAGCGAATCCCGGGACAGGGGGCTGTTTGAGACCCAGTACTTC. Protein: CASSESRDRGLFETQYF.

The chain joins TRBV5-1 to TRBJ2-1; maybe TRBD2 (5 bases). Looked up from germline, CDR1 is SGHRS and CDR2 is YFSETQ. The length of the CDR3 is 13 residues. Trimming removed 5 bases at V and 8 bases at J, with 14 bases between. CDR3: CASRTGGFDEQFF. For the CDR3, the DNA is TGCGCCAGCAGGACTGGCGGGTTTGATGAGCAGTTCTTC.

The chain recombines TRBV6-2 or TRBV6-3 with TRBJ2-2, with no clear D. The germline CDR1 and CDR2 sequences are MNHEY and SVGEGT. V lost 1 base, J lost 6 bases, and 3 bases lay in between. The length of the CDR3 is 12 residues. Here the CDR3 DNA reads TGTGCCAGCAGTTACTTCGCCGGGGAGCTGTTTTTT. Its protein product is CASSYFAGELFF.

V is TRBV7-9 and J is TRBJ2-3; D possibly matches TRBD1 or TRBD2 (5 bases each). V was cut by 0 bases and J by 1 base, with 8 bases left in between. CDR3 length: 15 residues. Germline lookup yields CDR1 SEHNR and CDR2 FQNEAQ (reference sequence). Here the CDR3 DNA reads TGTGCCAGCAGCTTAGCGGGACGGGGCACAGATACGCAGTATTTT. Translating gives CASSLAGRGTDTQYF.

This clone has a single count. The V gene is TRBV11-2, the J gene TRBJ2-1, with no clear D. V lost 3 bases and J 8 bases, leaving 2 bases between the germline ends. Germline V gives CDR1 SGHAT, CDR2 FQNNGV. The CDR3 totals 10 residues. The CDR3 nucleotides are TGTGCCAGCAGCTTGGATGAGCAGTTCTTC. Amino acids: CASSLDEQFF.

The V and J genes are TRBV28 and TRBJ1-1; D is undetermined. The ends were cut back, 6 bases at V and 5 bases at J, with 19 bases in the middle. Germline V lookup: CDR1 MDHEN, CDR2 SYDVKM. The CDR3 length is 15 residues. CDR3 coding DNA: TGTGCCAGCAGGGCCGCAGGCGTAGCGCGGACTGAAGCTTTCTTT. Translation gives CASRAAGVARTEAFF.

V gene TRBV4-1 combines with J gene TRBJ1-2; maybe TRBD1 (6 bases). V lost 2 bases to trimming and J lost 2 bases, with 9 bases between them. Germline CDR1 reads MGHRA; CDR2 reads YSYEKL. The CDR3 is 14 amino acids. The CDR3 sequence is CASSQSGVNYGYTF. Written as DNA, the CDR3 is TGCGCCAGCAGCCAATCAGGGGTGAACTATGGCTACACCTTC.

The chain combines TRBV12-5 with TRBJ2-1; tentative D call: TRBD1 (6 bases). Germline CDR1 reads LGHNT; CDR2 reads FRNRAP. The CDR3 runs 16 residues. V was shortened by 1 base and J by 4 bases, with 14 bases between the two germline ends. CDR3 residues: CASGLARAGAYNEQFF. CDR3 DNA sequence: TGTGCTAGTGGTTTGGCTCGGGCAGGGGCGTACAATGAGCAGTTCTTC.

CDR3 amino acids: CASSNLGQGGTGELFF. CDR3 coding DNA: TGTGCCAGCAGCAATTTAGGACAGGGCGGCACCGGGGAGCTGTTTTTT. The gene calls are TRBV11-2 and TRBJ2-2; 8 positions agree with TRBD1. V was clipped by 5 bases and J by 4 bases; unmatched bases: 9. Germline CDR1 and CDR2: SGHAT and FQNNGV. The CDR3 loop spans 16 amino acids. Using reference TRBV11-2 and TRBJ2-2 for the parts outside the CDR3, the full variable domain is EAGVAQSPRYKIIEKRQSVAFWCNPISGHATLYWYQQILGQGPKLLIQFQNNGVVDDSQLPKDRFSAERLKGVDSTLKIQPAKLEDSAVYLCASSNLGQGGTGELFFGEGSRLTVL.

The genes are TRBV9 and TRBJ1-5, with TRBD1 matching over 8 bases. This CDR3 comprises 15 residues. Looked up from germline, CDR1 is SGDLS and CDR2 is YYNGEE. J gave up 3 bases and V 0 bases, and 2 bases lay outside the gene matches. CDR3: CASSVGTGTNQPQHF. CDR3 bases: TGTGCCAGCAGCGTAGGGACAGGGACCAATCAGCCCCAGCATTTT.

The chain carries TRBV27 and TRBJ1-2; D not resolved. This CDR3 comprises 14 residues. The germline V gene has CDR1 MNHEY and CDR2 SMNVEV (reference sequence). V was trimmed by 5 bases and J by 8 bases, leaving 18 bases between them. The CDR3 is CASSPALASGGYTF. CDR3 coding DNA: TGTGCCAGCAGTCCCGCCCTCGCGTCAGGCGGCTACACCTTC.

This sequence joins TRBV3-1 (or the pseudogene TRBV3-2) and TRBJ2-3; TRBD1 agrees at 9 bases. The V segment lost 5 bases and the J segment 0 bases; nucleotides outside the gene matches: 3. This CDR3 region has 15 residues. Germline lookup yields CDR1 LGHDT and CDR2 YNNKEL (reference sequence). DNA for the CDR3: TGTGCCAGCAGCGGGGACAGGGAGAGCACAGATACGCAGTATTTT. It is translated as CASSGDRESTDTQYF.

V gene TRBV5-4 combines with J gene TRBJ2-3, with D perhaps TRBD1 or TRBD2 (5 bases each). V lost 1 base and J 14 bases, leaving 14 bases between the germline ends. This CDR3 comprises 12 residues. Germline CDR1 and CDR2: SGHNT and YYREEE (reference sequence). The CDR3 DNA is TGTGCCAGCAGCTTGAGGGACGGCGGTCTGTATTTT. Its protein product is CASSLRDGGLYF.

The chain couples TRBV7-2 to TRBJ1-2; unclear D gene. Trimming removed 3 bases from V and 0 bases from J, with 5 bases in between. This CDR3 has 13 amino acids. Germline assignment: CDR1 SGHTA and CDR2 FQGNSA. The CDR3 DNA reads as TGTGCCAGCAGCTTGGTAGCTAACTATGGCTACACCTTC. Protein: CASSLVANYGYTF.

V is TRBV19 and J is TRBJ1-1, with a possible D match to TRBD1 (5 bases). Trimming cost V 7 bases and J 1 base, with 13 bases left between them. The germline V gene encodes CDR1 LNHDA and CDR2 SQIVND (reference sequence). The CDR3 covers 14 residues. The CDR3 region has the DNA TGTGCCAGTAAAGGTCCGGGGCCGAACACTGAAGCTTTCTTT. Its translation: CASKGPGPNTEAFF.

V is TRBV5-8 and J is TRBJ2-1; D gene ambiguous. Germline CDR1 and CDR2: SGHTS and YDEGEE. This CDR3 region has 12 residues. Trimming pared 5 bases from V and 4 bases from J, leaving 7 bases between. The CDR3 reads CASRPDYNEQFF. CDR3 DNA: TGTGCCAGCAGGCCTGATTACAATGAGCAGTTCTTC.

V usage is TRBV7-2 and J usage is TRBJ1-5; 8 bases match TRBD1. Trimming took 3 bases from V and 3 from J; bases not matched to a gene: 1. This CDR3 region has 14 residues. Germline CDR1 is SGHTA and CDR2 is FQGNSA. The CDR3 DNA follows: TGTGCCAGCAGCTTGGACAGGGTCAATCAGCCCCAGCATTTT. As protein: CASSLDRVNQPQHF.

The chain links TRBV4-3 to TRBJ2-7, with 8 nucleotides matching TRBD1. Germline CDR1 reads LGHNA; CDR2 reads YSLEER. CDR3 length: 14 residues. The ends lost 3 bases at V and 0 bases at J; junction bases unmatched: 1. The CDR3 sequence is CASSHDRGSYEQYF. In DNA, the CDR3 is TGCGCCAGCAGCCATGACAGGGGCTCCTACGAGCAGTACTTC.

This clone came up once. The gene calls are TRBV27 and TRBJ2-7; D perhaps matches TRBD1 (6 bases). Germline V lookup: CDR1 MNHEY, CDR2 SMNVEV (reference sequence). The V end was cut by 3 bases, the J end by 5 bases, with 14 bases between. This CDR3 has 14 residues. The CDR3 region has the DNA TGTGCCAGCAGTTTCATAGGGGGACGCGACGAGCAGTACTTC. Encoded protein: CASSFIGGRDEQYF.

The chain carries TRBV18 and TRBJ1-1; D is uncertain. The V and J ends lost 2 bases and 1 base respectively, with 8 bases between them. There are 14 residues in the CDR3. In germline, CDR1 is KGHSH, CDR2 LQKENI. For the CDR3, the DNA is TGTGCCAGCTCACCAAGAACTAAGAACACTGAAGCTTTCTTT. Residues: CASSPRTKNTEAFF.

This clone has only a few counts. The gene calls are TRBV19 and TRBJ2-2, with TRBD1 matching 9 bases. CDR3 length equals 15 residues. CDR1 is LNHDA, CDR2 SQIVND, per germline (reference sequence). V lost 8 bases, J lost 7 bases, and 11 bases stayed unmatched. Written as DNA, the CDR3 is TGTGCCAGTCAAAACCAACAGGGGGCTGGCGGGGAGCTGTTTTTT. It encodes CASQNQQGAGGELFF.

The chain is built from TRBV19 and TRBJ1-5, with D perhaps TRBD1 (6 bases). This CDR3 comprises 16 residues. Trimming left V 3 bases short and J 5 bases short, with 17 bases between. Germline V lookup: CDR1 LNHDA, CDR2 SQIVND (reference sequence). The CDR3 coding sequence is TGTGCCAGTAGTATGAGGCGCGGCAGGGGATATCAGCCCCAGCATTTT. Translation gives CASSMRRGRGYQPQHF.